This TCR beta chain is from a study of neurological immune-mediated disorders. The CDR3 length is 13 residues. Germline values: CDR1 SGHTA, CDR2 FQGNSA. The V gene lost 3 bases and the J gene lost 7 bases, with 9 bases spanning the gap. This clonotype showed up many times. From the 5' RACE reads, TCRdb called clonotypes with MiXCR, one entry per CDR3 protein. This table holds about 38,000 distinct CDR3 sequences, 4.8% found once. This TCR was recovered from a man aged 18 to 30 in good health. Material: CD4+ T cells from blood. The chain joins TRBV7-2 to TRBJ2-2; perhaps TRBD1 as D (5 bases). The CDR3 protein is CASSFREFGELFF. The CDR3 region has the DNA TGTGCCAGCAGCTTCAGGGAATTCGGGGAGCTGTTTTTT.